These T cell receptor beta chains were read from a single sample in a study of cytomegalovirus exposure and HLA in healthy donors. The table came from immunoSEQ multiplex PCR; TCRdb's copy has only in-frame clones and leaves some out. The table lists 100,000 to 150,000 clones, 78% of them singletons. The material sequenced was PBMCs. The receptors originated from a man aged 35-49 years in good health and CMV-seronegative. Both conserved end residues are part of each CDR3. Size tells how often a clone was seen (once, few, many) or the class of an expanded clone, and some rows leave it out.

v_gene,j_gene,abundance,CDR3aa
TRBV4-3,TRBJ1-2,.,CASSQDDGQGSGYTF
TRBV28,TRBJ1-1,.,CASSLPTGLNTEAFF
TRBV6-1,TRBJ2-7,.,CASVRGTASSYEQYF
TRBV12-5,TRBJ2-1,.,CASGLGTRGGYNEQFF
TRBV19,TRBJ2-1,.,CASSETGYPYNEQFF
TRBV9,TRBJ1-1,.,CASSVSTEAFF
TRBV6-5,TRBJ1-1,.,CASSYAWGLNTEAFF
TRBV2,TRBJ2-7,.,CASSVTYEQYF
TRBV6-5,TRBJ1-6,.,CASRRGQGNSSPLHF
TRBV6-5,TRBJ1-2,.,CASRGQGGGYTF
TRBV18,TRBJ2-2,.,CASSPPLNRNTGELFF
TRBV30,TRBJ1-4,.,CAWSVMRTHNEKLFF
TRBV10-3,TRBJ2-2,few,CAISGDTGELFF
TRBV6-1,TRBJ1-5,.,CASSIWGTSAQHF
TRBV25-1,TRBJ1-6,.,CASRSPGHYNSPLHF
TRBV27,TRBJ2-7,.,CASSKDRVAYEQYF
TRBV5-1,TRBJ1-2,few,CASSRRTGIGYGYTF
TRBV19,TRBJ2-1,.,CASSVQGGSYNEQFF
TRBV29-1,TRBJ2-7,.,CSVERSRGMEQYF
TRBV11-2,TRBJ2-2,.,CASSLGASLNTGELFF
TRBV27,TRBJ2-7,few,CVTGTGENEQYF
TRBV2,TRBJ2-1,.,CASSEDRVYDNEQFF
TRBV11-2,TRBJ2-5,.,CASSPGLQETQYF
TRBV5-5,TRBJ1-2,.,CASSMLSVAVYGYTF
TRBV5-4,TRBJ2-7,.,CASSSKRIAGGSLAEQYF
TRBV19,TRBJ1-4,.,CASNPTGVKANEKLFF
TRBV7-3,TRBJ2-2,.,CASSYGVRGGPNTGELFF
TRBV19,TRBJ2-5,once,CASRTGETQYF
TRBV5-5,TRBJ1-6,.,CASSSGTGFGNSPLHF
TRBV5-4,TRBJ2-7,.,CASSRDRGSHEQYF
TRBV6-1,TRBJ1-2,.,CASSAGRSGYTF
TRBV6-6,TRBJ2-4,.,CASSWGDSQYF
TRBV5-1,TRBJ2-7,once,CASSMGDRAYEQYF